The next 10 T cell receptor beta chains were all read from a single sample in a study of T-cell reconstitution after alpha-beta-depleted transplantation in children. A TCRbeta library incorporating unique molecular identifiers was prepared. One entry per CDR3 protein results from TCRdb running MiXCR on the PCR reads. The table has about 370,000 distinct CDR3 sequences, about a fifth seen once. The sample consisted of PBMCs from the stem cell graft donor, taken from the stem cell graft. The receptor set was obtained from a human donor who donated a stem cell graft to a child with acute myeloid leukemia.

The chain is built from TRBV20-1 and TRBJ1-1; a weak D match, TRBD1 (6 bases). The length of the CDR3 is 15 residues. Per germline, CDR1 DFQATT and CDR2 SNEGSKA (reference sequence). Trimming stripped 1 base from V and 5 bases from J, with 17 bases between. The DNA of the CDR3 is TGCAGTGCTAGAGGATCAGGGAGAGGGGGTACTGAAGCTTTCTTT. Its protein product is CSARGSGRGGTEAFF.

This clonotype was seen only a few times. This rearrangement joins TRBV12-3 or TRBV12-4 to TRBJ1-5; D is unclear. The ends were cut back, 7 bases at V and 0 bases at J, with 13 bases in the middle. This CDR3 region has 15 residues. This CDR3 reads CASTPHGSSNQPQHF. CDR3 bases: TGTGCCAGCACCCCACATGGGAGTAGCAATCAGCCCCAGCATTTT.

This chain joins TRBV7-9 and TRBJ2-2; no firm D call. Trimming cost V 1 base and J 2 bases, with 8 bases left between them. From germline, CDR1 is SEHNR and CDR2 FQNEAQ (reference sequence). The CDR3 totals 15 residues. This CDR3 reads CASSLVTFNTGELFF. CDR3 nucleotides: TGTGCCAGCAGCTTAGTCACCTTTAACACCGGGGAGCTGTTTTTT.

The chain employs TRBV7-6 and TRBJ1-5; 8 bases align to TRBD1. The CDR3 totals 16 residues. The germline V gene encodes CDR1 SGHVS and CDR2 FNYEAQ. V trimming: 1 base; J trimming: 5 bases; junction bases outside the gene matches: 7. The CDR3 is CASSLGSGGSDQPQHF. The CDR3, as DNA: TGTGCCAGCAGCTTAGGTTCAGGGGGCTCAGATCAGCCCCAGCATTTT.

This clonotype was seen a few times. V and J are TRBV25-1 and TRBJ2-7; the match to TRBD1 covers 10 bases. The CDR3 spans 14 residues. Germline V CDR1 and CDR2: MGHDK, SYGVNS. The V and J ends lost 6 bases and 3 bases, in that order; junction bases with no gene match: 5. The chain's CDR3 is CASSRGDRGYEQYF. The CDR3 DNA reads as TGTGCCAGCAGCCGAGGGGACAGGGGCTACGAGCAGTACTTC.

This clonotype appeared a few times. The chain combines TRBV5-1 with TRBJ2-7, with 9 nucleotides matching TRBD1. This CDR3 has 16 amino acids. Germline V lookup: CDR1 SGHRS, CDR2 YFSETQ. After removal of 0 bases from V and 3 bases from J, the junction contained 7 bases not matched to a gene. The CDR3: CASSLVGTGQSYEQYF. The CDR3 DNA is TGCGCCAGCAGCTTGGTCGGGACAGGGCAGAGCTACGAGCAGTACTTC.

The chain links TRBV24-1 to TRBJ2-7; D might be TRBD2 (5 bases). Germline lookup yields CDR1 KGHDR and CDR2 SFDVKD. This CDR3 is built from 13 residues. Trimming left V 1 base short and J 6 bases short, with 9 bases between. CDR3 amino acids: CATSDLLGGEQYF. The CDR3 nucleotides are TGTGCCACCAGTGATTTACTAGGAGGCGAGCAGTACTTC.

This clonotype occurred many times. The V call is TRBV12-3 or TRBV12-4, the J call TRBJ2-7, with 9 nucleotides matching TRBD2. Losses at the gene ends were 5 bases for V and 2 bases for J; bases not matched to a gene: 4. The CDR3 spans 14 residues. The CDR3 nucleotides are TGTGCCAGCAGTCCTAGCGGGAAAGCCTACGAGCAGTACTTC. This translates into CASSPSGKAYEQYF.

The genes are TRBV10-3 and TRBJ1-1, with D possibly being TRBD1 (6 bases). The CDR3 has 15 amino acids. Germline values: CDR1 ENHRY, CDR2 SYGVKD. The V end lost 2 bases, the J end lost 5 bases, and 15 bases lay between the germline ends. This CDR3 reads CAISEGGGRGTEAFF. DNA of the CDR3: TGTGCCATCAGTGAGGGAGGGGGGCGAGGTACTGAAGCTTTCTTT.

CDR3 protein: CASRQARDTPSYTF. CDR3 sequence (DNA): TGTGCCAGCAGACAGGCTAGGGACACCCCTAGCTACACCTTC. The chain carries TRBV7-2 and TRBJ1-2; the D gene is possibly TRBD1 (6 bases). Germline values: CDR1 SGHTA, CDR2 FQGNSA. This CDR3 is 14 amino acids long. Between the trimmed V and J ends, which lost 6 bases and 9 bases, there was a span of 20 bases.